This TCR beta chain appears in the sequencing data of a study of shared clonotypes between healthy human individuals. Germline CDR1 reads SGHNT; CDR2 reads YENEEA. The CDR3 runs 13 residues. V lost 3 bases to trimming and J lost 2 bases, with 6 bases between them. Data came from immunoSEQ multiplex PCR; TCRdb stores just in-frame clones and leaves some out. The sample lists about 2.1 million clones, 90% to 95% occurring once. Naivety among CD8 cells was defined by CD45RO negativity and positive CCR7 selection, thereby excluding terminally differentiated effector memory CD45RA+ cells. Sequencing was carried out using naive CD8+ T cells from PBMCs. The V gene is TRBV11-3, the J gene TRBJ2-3, with D hard to call. This sequence was found in a man aged 18 to 29 in good health. Some clones in this sample may be carry-over from other donors' samples. CDR3 loop: CASSFTYTDTQYF. CDR3 coding DNA: TGTGCCAGCAGCTTCACGTACACAGATACGCAGTATTTT.